This T cell receptor beta chain was retrieved from a study of early T cells in non-severe SARS-CoV-2 infection. The overall study: Sequenced bulk RNA came from whole blood that was unsorted, and chains were unpaired.

Tagging with unique molecular identifiers was applied to individual cDNA molecules. TCRdb ran MiXCR on the 5' RACE reads and lists one entry per CDR3 protein. The table records tens of thousands of distinct CDR3 sequences, approximately 5% of them present only once. Study findings and constraints: Matching against VDJdb likely underestimated virus-specific expansions, favoring anti-spike CD8.

CDR3 length equals 9 residues. V was cut by 9 bases and J by 6 bases, with 3 bases left in between. Germline CDR1 reads MNHNS; CDR2 reads SASEGT. This clonotype was observed many times. Its antigen is as yet unknown. This sequence was found in an adult who was a healthcare worker with PCR-confirmed SARS-CoV-2 infection or an uninfected control (not recorded which). The chain joins TRBV6-1 to TRBJ1-5; no firm D call. Sequencing was carried out using whole blood. The CDR3 spells CASSQPQHF. The CDR3 DNA sequence: TGTGCCAGTAGTCAGCCCCAGCATTTT.